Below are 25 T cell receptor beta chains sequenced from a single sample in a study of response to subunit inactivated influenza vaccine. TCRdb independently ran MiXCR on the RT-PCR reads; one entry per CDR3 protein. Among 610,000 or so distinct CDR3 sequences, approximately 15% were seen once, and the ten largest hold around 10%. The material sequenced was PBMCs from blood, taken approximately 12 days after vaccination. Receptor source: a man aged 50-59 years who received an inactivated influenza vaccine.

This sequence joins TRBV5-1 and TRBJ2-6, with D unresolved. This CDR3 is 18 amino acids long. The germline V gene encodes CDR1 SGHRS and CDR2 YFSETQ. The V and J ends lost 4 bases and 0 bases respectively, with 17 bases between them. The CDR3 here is CASSQYGFYDSGANVLTF. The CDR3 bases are TGCGCCAGCAGCCAATACGGGTTCTATGACTCTGGGGCCAACGTCCTGACTTTC.

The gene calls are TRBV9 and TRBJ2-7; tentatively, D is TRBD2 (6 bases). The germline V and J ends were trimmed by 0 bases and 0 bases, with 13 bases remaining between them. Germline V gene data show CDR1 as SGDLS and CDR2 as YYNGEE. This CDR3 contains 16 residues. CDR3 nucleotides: TGTGCCAGCAGCGTAGCTGGGGGGAGGCACTCCTACGAGCAGTACTTC. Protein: CASSVAGGRHSYEQYF.

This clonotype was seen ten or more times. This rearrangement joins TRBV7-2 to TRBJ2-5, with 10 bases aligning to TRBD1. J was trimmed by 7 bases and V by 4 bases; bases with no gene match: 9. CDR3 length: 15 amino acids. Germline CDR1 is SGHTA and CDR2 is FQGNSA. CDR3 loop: CASSYPGQGTRTQYF. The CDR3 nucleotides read TGTGCCAGCAGCTATCCGGGACAGGGGACTAGGACCCAGTACTTC.

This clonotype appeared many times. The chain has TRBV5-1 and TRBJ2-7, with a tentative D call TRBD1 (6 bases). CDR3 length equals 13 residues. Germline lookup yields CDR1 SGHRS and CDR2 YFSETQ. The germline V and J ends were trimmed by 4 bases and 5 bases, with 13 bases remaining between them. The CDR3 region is CASSQQGWNEQYF. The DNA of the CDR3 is TGCGCCAGCAGCCAACAGGGTTGGAACGAGCAGTACTTC.

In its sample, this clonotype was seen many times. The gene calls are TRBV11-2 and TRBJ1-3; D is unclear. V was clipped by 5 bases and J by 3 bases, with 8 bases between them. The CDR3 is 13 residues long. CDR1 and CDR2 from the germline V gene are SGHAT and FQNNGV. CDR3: CASSPGIGNTIYF. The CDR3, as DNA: TGTGCCAGCAGCCCCGGGATTGGAAACACCATATATTTT.

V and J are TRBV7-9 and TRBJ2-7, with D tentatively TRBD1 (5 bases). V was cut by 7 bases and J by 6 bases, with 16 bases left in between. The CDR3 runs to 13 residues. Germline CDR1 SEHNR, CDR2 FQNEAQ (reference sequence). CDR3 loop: CASTVDTTREQYF. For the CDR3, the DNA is TGTGCCAGCACCGTGGACACTACCCGCGAGCAGTACTTC.

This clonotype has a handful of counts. The CDR3 region is CAITPTEKPTDTQYF. As DNA, the CDR3 is TGTGCCATCACCCCGACAGAGAAACCAACAGATACGCAGTATTTT. The chain joins TRBV10-3 to TRBJ2-3, with D tentatively TRBD1 (5 bases). This CDR3 has 15 residues. V was pared by 7 bases and J by 3 bases, with 17 bases between. CDR1 and CDR2 from the germline V gene are ENHRY and SYGVKD.

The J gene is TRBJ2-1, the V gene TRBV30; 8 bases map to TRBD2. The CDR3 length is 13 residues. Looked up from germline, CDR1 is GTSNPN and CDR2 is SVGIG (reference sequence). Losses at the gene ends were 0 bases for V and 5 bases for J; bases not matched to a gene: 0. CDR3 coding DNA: TGTGCCTGGAGTGTAGCGGGGGACAATGAGCAGTTCTTC. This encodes CAWSVAGDNEQFF.

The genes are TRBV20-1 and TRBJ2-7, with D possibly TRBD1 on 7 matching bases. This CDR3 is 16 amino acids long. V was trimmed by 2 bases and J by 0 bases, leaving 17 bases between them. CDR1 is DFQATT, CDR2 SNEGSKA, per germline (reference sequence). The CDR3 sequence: CSARNPGTAGSYEQYF. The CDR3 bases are TGCAGTGCTAGAAACCCCGGGACAGCGGGCTCCTACGAGCAGTACTTC.

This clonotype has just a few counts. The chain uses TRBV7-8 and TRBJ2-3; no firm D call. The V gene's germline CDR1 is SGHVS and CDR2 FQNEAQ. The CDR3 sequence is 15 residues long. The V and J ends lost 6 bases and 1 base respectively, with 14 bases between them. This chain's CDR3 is CASSNTPVGTDTQYF. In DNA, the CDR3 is TGTGCCAGCAGTAATACCCCAGTGGGCACAGATACGCAGTATTTT.

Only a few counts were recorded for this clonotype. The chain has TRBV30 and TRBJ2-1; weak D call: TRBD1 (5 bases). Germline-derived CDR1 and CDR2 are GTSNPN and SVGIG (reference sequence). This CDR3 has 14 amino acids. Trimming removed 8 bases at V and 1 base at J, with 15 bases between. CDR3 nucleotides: TGTGCCGGCCAGGGCGGATTGTCCTACAATGAGCAGTTCTTC. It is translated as CAGQGGLSYNEQFF.

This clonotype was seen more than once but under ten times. CDR3 region: CASSLVEGAEQYF. The CDR3 DNA sequence: TGTGCCAGCAGCTTAGTGGAGGGGGCCGAGCAGTACTTC. The chain combines TRBV7-9 with TRBJ2-7; D is perhaps TRBD1 (7 bases). The CDR3 loop spans 13 amino acids. Trimming took 1 base from V and 6 from J, leaving 10 bases between them. Germline V gene data show CDR1 as SEHNR and CDR2 as FQNEAQ (reference sequence).

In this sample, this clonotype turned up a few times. The DNA of the CDR3 is TGTGCCAGCAGCCCCCATAGGACCTACTCTGGAAACACCATATATTTT. It codes for CASSPHRTYSGNTIYF. The rearrangement joins TRBV14 to TRBJ1-3, with D unclear. CDR1 is SGHDN, CDR2 FVKESK, per germline. The V end was cut by 4 bases, the J end by 0 bases, with 13 bases between. This CDR3 has 16 amino acids.

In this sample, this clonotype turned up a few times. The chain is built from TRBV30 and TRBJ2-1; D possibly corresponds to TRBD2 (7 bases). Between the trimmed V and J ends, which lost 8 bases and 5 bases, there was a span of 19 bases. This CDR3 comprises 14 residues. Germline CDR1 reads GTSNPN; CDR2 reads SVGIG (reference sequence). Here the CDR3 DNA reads TGTGCCAACGCCGCATGGGGGGGCAACAATGAGCAGTTCTTC. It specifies CANAAWGGNNEQFF.

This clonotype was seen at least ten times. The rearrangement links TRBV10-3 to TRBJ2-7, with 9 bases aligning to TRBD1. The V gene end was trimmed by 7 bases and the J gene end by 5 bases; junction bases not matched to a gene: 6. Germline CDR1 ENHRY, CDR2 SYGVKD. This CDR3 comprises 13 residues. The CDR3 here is CAINTRQGDEQYF. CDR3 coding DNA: TGTGCCATCAATACGAGACAGGGGGACGAGCAGTACTTC.

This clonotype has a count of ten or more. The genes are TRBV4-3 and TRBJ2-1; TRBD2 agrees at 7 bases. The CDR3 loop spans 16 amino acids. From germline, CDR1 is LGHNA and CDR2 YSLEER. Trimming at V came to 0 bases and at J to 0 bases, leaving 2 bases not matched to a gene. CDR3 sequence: CASSQDLADSYNEQFF. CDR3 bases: TGCGCCAGCAGCCAAGATCTAGCGGACTCCTACAATGAGCAGTTCTTC.

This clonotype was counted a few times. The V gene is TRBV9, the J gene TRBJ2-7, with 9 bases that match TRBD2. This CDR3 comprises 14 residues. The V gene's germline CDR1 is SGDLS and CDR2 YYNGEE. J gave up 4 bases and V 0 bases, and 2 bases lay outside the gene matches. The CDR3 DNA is TGTGCCAGCAGCGTAGAGGGACTAGCTTACGAGCAGTACTTC. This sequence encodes CASSVEGLAYEQYF.

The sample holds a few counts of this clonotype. CDR3 region: CASSQKLPSSEAFF. The CDR3 bases are TGTGCCAGCAGCCAAAAACTCCCTAGTTCGGAAGCTTTCTTT. V gene TRBV3-1 combines with J gene TRBJ1-1; D is unresolved. The germline V gene encodes CDR1 LGHDT and CDR2 YNNKEL (reference sequence). The CDR3 totals 14 residues. V shed 2 bases and J shed 8 bases, with 15 bases lying between them.

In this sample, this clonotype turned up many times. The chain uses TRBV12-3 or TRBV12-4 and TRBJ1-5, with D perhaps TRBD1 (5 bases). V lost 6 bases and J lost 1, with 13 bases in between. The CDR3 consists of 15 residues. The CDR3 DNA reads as TGTGCCAGCAGCGCAGGGACGGGAAGCAATCAGCCCCAGCATTTT. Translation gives CASSAGTGSNQPQHF.

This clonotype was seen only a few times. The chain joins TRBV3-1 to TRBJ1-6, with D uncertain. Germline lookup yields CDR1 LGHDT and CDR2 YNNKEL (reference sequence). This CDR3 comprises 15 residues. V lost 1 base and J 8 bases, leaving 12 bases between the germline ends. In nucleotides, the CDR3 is TGTGCCAGCAGCCAAGCGCGTAGGTCTCATTCACCCCTCCACTTT. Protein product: CASSQARRSHSPLHF.

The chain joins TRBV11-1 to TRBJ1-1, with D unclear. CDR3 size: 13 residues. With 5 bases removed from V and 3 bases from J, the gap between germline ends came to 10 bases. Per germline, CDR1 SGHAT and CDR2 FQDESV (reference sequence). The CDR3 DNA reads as TGTGCCAGCAGCCAAAACCGGGACACTGAAGCTTTCTTT. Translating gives CASSQNRDTEAFF.

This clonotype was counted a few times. CDR3 loop: CATSDPYSYQPQHF. CDR3 DNA: TGTGCCACCAGTGACCCCTACAGTTATCAGCCCCAGCATTTT. This chain links TRBV24-1 with TRBJ1-5; D unresolved. Per the germline V gene, CDR1 is KGHDR and CDR2 is SFDVKD. V was trimmed by 4 bases and J by 5 bases, leaving 11 bases between them. The CDR3 is 14 amino acids.

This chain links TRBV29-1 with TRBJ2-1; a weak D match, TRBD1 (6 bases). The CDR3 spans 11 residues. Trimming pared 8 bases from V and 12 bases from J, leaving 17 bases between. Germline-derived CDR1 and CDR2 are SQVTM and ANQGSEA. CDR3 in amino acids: CSPRLGAGQFF. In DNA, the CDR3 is TGCAGCCCCCGATTGGGGGCAGGGCAGTTCTTC.

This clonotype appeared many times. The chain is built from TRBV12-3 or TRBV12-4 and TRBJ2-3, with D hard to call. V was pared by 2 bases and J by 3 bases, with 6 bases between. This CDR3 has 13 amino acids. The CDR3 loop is CASSLLATDTQYF. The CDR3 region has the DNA TGTGCCAGCAGTTTATTGGCAACAGATACGCAGTATTTT.

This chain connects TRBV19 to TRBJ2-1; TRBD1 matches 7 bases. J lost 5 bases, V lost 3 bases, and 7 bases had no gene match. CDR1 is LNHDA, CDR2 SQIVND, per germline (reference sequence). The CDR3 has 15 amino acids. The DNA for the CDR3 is TGTGCCAGTAGTATTACCGGGACAGCGAACAATGAGCAGTTCTTC. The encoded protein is CASSITGTANNEQFF.